This T cell receptor (beta chain) derives from a study of CD8+CD57+ T cells in acquired aplastic anemia (dated by TCRdb to between 2017 and 2018). Looking at the study overall: Extracted DNA from sorted CD4+ and CD8+ cells averaged around 2.9 ug, ranging from roughly 0.19 to 27.4 ug. A CD8+CD57+ expansion meant a frequency higher than the mean frequency seen in healthy subjects.

Patients chosen for sequencing had shown expansion of CD8+CD57+ cells by flow cytometry. All patients had severe acquired aplastic anemia diagnosed by International Study of Aplastic Anemia and Agranulocytosis and Camitta criteria. Patients had received no therapy at the time of blood sampling. TCR repertoires of sorted CD4+ and CD8+ blood T cells from severe aplastic anemia patients and healthy subjects were deep-sequenced in the study. Patients were enrolled under clinicaltrials.gov protocols 00001620, 01623167, 00001397, 00071045, 00081523 and 00961064 in the USA. Ficoll-Paque density gradient centrifugation was used to isolate peripheral blood mononuclear cells. CD4+ and CD8+ T cells were sorted by FACS or magnetic beads before DNA extraction. V gives up 9 bases and J gives up 4 bases, and the segment between their germline ends measures 22 bases. Reading the germline V gene (reference sequence) gives CDR1 LNHDA and CDR2 SQIVND. The CDR3 goes from the cysteine to the phenylalanine over 15 residues. Kept here is only the CDR3 DNA, which spans 45 bases and is read in frame from base 1.

Profiling of TCR beta VDJ combinations and CDR3 sequences used genomic DNA as the template. TCR repertoire sequencing was run on an Illumina HiSeq 2000. The source study handled its data this way. Repertoires were assessed using TRBV/TRBJ rearrangement plots, CDR3 size and DJ length profiles, and Simpson's diversity index. Whichever DNA sequence was most abundant in the deep sequencing data was defined as the immunodominant clone. CDR3 amino acid sequences were checked for sharing across subjects and were also compared against the VDJdb database and published repertoires. The public reads were reanalyzed by TCRdb: fastp trimming at Q25, MiXCR alignment, in-frame beta chains only. Here each entry gathers all rows of one CDR3 protein and keeps the most common genes and DNA. TCRdb, not the original authors, processed these V and J calls. This sample is represented by roughly 500,000 distinct CDR3 sequences; approximately 32% of them were singletons. Of the sample, 0.8% to 0.85% falls within the top ten clones.

Comment on this clonotype: Its antigen is still unknown. No much larger clonotype is one base removed from it; base qualities were not supplied.

Study-level results and caveats: Around 30 CD8+ CDR3 sequences were found in both patients and controls but appeared to be highly expressed in patients and within the immunodominant clones of the patients. Between patients and healthy controls, no significant difference in CD8+ Simpson's diversity was found (P=0.060).

The receptor's source is a human donor with aplastic anemia. The rearrangement joined TRBV19 to TRBJ2-7; TRBD2 is perhaps the D gene, given 7 matching bases. Sequenced material: sorted CD4+, CD8+, or CD8+CD57+ T cells (not recorded which) from PBMCs. This receptor carries the CDR3 CASSPGGGGVYEQYF. In nucleotides, the sequence is TGTGCCAGCAGCCCCGGGGGAGGGGGGGTATACGAGCAGTACTTC.